A selection of T cell receptor beta chains follows, all from one sample in a study of T cell repertoires in cytomegalovirus infection. TCRdb passed the reads through MiXCR, listing each CDR3 protein once. The sample lists roughly 280,000 distinct CDR3 sequences, 8% to 9.5% seen once, with about 15% in the top ten. What was sequenced was PBMCs. The receptors were sampled from a human donor in good health (CMV status not recorded). Some clones in this sample may be carry-over from other donors' samples. CDR3s include the opening cysteine and the closing phenylalanine or tryptophan. Each record gives: J gene, D gene, clone size, V gene, CDR3 DNA, CDR3 protein. D genes are given only for firm matches. The listing skips clone size in some rows; elsewhere it reads once, few, many or a size class.

j_gene: TRBJ2-3; d_gene: TRBD1; abundance: many; v_gene: TRBV7-2; CDR3nt: TGTGCCAGCAGCCTCGCCCCCGGGACAGGGTCAGATACGCAGTATTTT; CDR3aa: CASSLAPGTGSDTQYF
j_gene: TRBJ1-3; d_gene: TRBD1; abundance: few; v_gene: TRBV7-2; CDR3nt: TGTGCCAGCAGCTTAGTGGGGACAGGGGGCGCGGGTGGAAACACCATATATTTT; CDR3aa: CASSLVGTGGAGGNTIYF
j_gene: TRBJ2-7; d_gene: TRBD2; abundance: many; v_gene: TRBV11-1; CDR3nt: TGTGCCAGCAGCCCGGGACTAGCGGGCGAGCAGTACTTC; CDR3aa: CASSPGLAGEQYF
j_gene: TRBJ2-2; d_gene: .; abundance: .; v_gene: TRBV20-1; CDR3nt: TGCAGTGCGCCGGACAGAAACACCGGGGAGCTGTTTTTT; CDR3aa: CSAPDRNTGELFF
j_gene: TRBJ1-6; d_gene: TRBD1; abundance: many; v_gene: TRBV7-2; CDR3nt: TGTGCCAGCAGCCTCGGACAGGCCGGGGCCTATTCACCCCTCCACTTT; CDR3aa: CASSLGQAGAYSPLHF
j_gene: TRBJ1-2; d_gene: .; abundance: many; v_gene: TRBV7-2; CDR3nt: TGTGCCAGCAGCTTAGGGGGGGCTGGCTACACCTTC; CDR3aa: CASSLGGAGYTF
j_gene: TRBJ1-5; d_gene: .; abundance: many; v_gene: TRBV7-2; CDR3nt: TGTGCCAGCAGCTTAGGCTCCTCCCGGCCCCAGCATTTT; CDR3aa: CASSLGSSRPQHF
j_gene: TRBJ2-7; d_gene: TRBD2; abundance: many; v_gene: TRBV7-3; CDR3nt: TGTGCCAGCAGCTCTGTGCGGGGGTTCTCCTACGAGCAGTACTTC; CDR3aa: CASSSVRGFSYEQYF
j_gene: TRBJ2-3; d_gene: .; abundance: few; v_gene: TRBV6-6; CDR3nt: TGTGCCAGCAGTTATACCGCAGGCGCAGATACGCAGTATTTT; CDR3aa: CASSYTAGADTQYF
j_gene: TRBJ1-1; d_gene: TRBD1; abundance: .; v_gene: TRBV10-3; CDR3nt: TGTGCCATCAGTGAGAGGGACAGTAGGTCTGAAGCTTTCTTT; CDR3aa: CAISERDSRSEAFF
j_gene: TRBJ1-5; d_gene: .; abundance: .; v_gene: TRBV6-6; CDR3nt: TGTGCCAGCAGTTTGCCCAGCAATCAGCCCCAGCATTTT; CDR3aa: CASSLPSNQPQHF
j_gene: TRBJ2-1; d_gene: TRBD2; abundance: .; v_gene: TRBV5-4; CDR3nt: TGTGCCAGCAGCCCAAGATGGACTAGCGGGGGGGCATCCTACAATGAGCAGTTCTTC; CDR3aa: CASSPRWTSGGASYNEQFF
j_gene: TRBJ1-6; d_gene: .; abundance: many; v_gene: TRBV7-9; CDR3nt: TGTGCCAGCAGCTTAAGGGAAGCATCACCCCTCCACTTT; CDR3aa: CASSLREASPLHF
j_gene: TRBJ1-4; d_gene: TRBD1; abundance: few; v_gene: TRBV20-1; CDR3nt: TGCAGTGCTAGAGCGGTGACAGGGGATGAAAAACTGTTTTTT; CDR3aa: CSARAVTGDEKLFF
j_gene: TRBJ1-5; d_gene: .; abundance: many; v_gene: TRBV28; CDR3nt: TGTGCCAGCAGTCCGATTTTTCAGCCCCAGCATTTT; CDR3aa: CASSPIFQPQHF
j_gene: TRBJ2-7; d_gene: TRBD2; abundance: many; v_gene: TRBV7-2; CDR3nt: TGTGCCAGCAGCTTAGCGGTGGTCAGCGGGAGGAACTACGAGCAGTACTTC; CDR3aa: CASSLAVVSGRNYEQYF
j_gene: TRBJ2-7; d_gene: .; abundance: many; v_gene: TRBV7-2; CDR3nt: TGTGCCAGCAGCCCCCGGGCCCAGACCTACGAGCAGTACTTC; CDR3aa: CASSPRAQTYEQYF
j_gene: TRBJ1-4; d_gene: .; abundance: .; v_gene: TRBV30; CDR3nt: TGTGCCTGGAGTGTTTCCCGGGACCGGTATGAAAAACTGTTTTTT; CDR3aa: CAWSVSRDRYEKLFF
j_gene: TRBJ2-7; d_gene: TRBD1; abundance: many; v_gene: TRBV7-8; CDR3nt: TGTGCCAACAGCTTAGTCAGGGGGAGCTACGAGCAGTACTTC; CDR3aa: CANSLVRGSYEQYF
j_gene: TRBJ2-4; d_gene: .; abundance: .; v_gene: TRBV6-2/TRBV6-3; CDR3nt: TGTGCCAGCCACCAACAGTACAAAAACATTCAGTACTTC; CDR3aa: CASHQQYKNIQYF
j_gene: TRBJ1-5; d_gene: TRBD1; abundance: .; v_gene: TRBV18; CDR3nt: TGTGCCAGCTCACGCAGGGGGCCATATAGCAATCAGCCCCAGCATTTT; CDR3aa: CASSRRGPYSNQPQHF
j_gene: TRBJ1-1; d_gene: .; abundance: once; v_gene: TRBV15; CDR3nt: TGTGCCACCAGCAGAGAGAGGGTCCAGAACACTGAAGCTTTCTTT; CDR3aa: CATSRERVQNTEAFF
j_gene: TRBJ1-2; d_gene: .; abundance: many; v_gene: TRBV7-2; CDR3nt: TGTGCCAGCAGCTTAGCGGGGGATGGCTATGGCTACACCTTC; CDR3aa: CASSLAGDGYGYTF
j_gene: TRBJ1-5; d_gene: .; abundance: many; v_gene: TRBV28; CDR3nt: TGTGCCAGCAGTCTTAGGACAGCCCATCAGCCCCAGCATTTT; CDR3aa: CASSLRTAHQPQHF
j_gene: TRBJ2-5; d_gene: .; abundance: many; v_gene: TRBV7-6; CDR3nt: TGTGCCAGCAGCTCCCAGTCCGGGGGAGAAGCGTGGAAGACCCAGTACTTC; CDR3aa: CASSSQSGGEAWKTQYF
j_gene: TRBJ1-5; d_gene: TRBD1; abundance: .; v_gene: TRBV20-1; CDR3nt: TGCAGTGCTAGCCCCCAGGGGGATAGCAATCAGCCCCAGCATTTT; CDR3aa: CSASPQGDSNQPQHF
j_gene: TRBJ2-2; d_gene: .; abundance: many; v_gene: TRBV7-8; CDR3nt: TGTGCCAGCAGCTTAGCGAGAATGGCTAGCTCTTTCCTGCTAGCCGGGGAGCTGTTTTTT; CDR3aa: CASSLARMASSFLLAGELFF
j_gene: TRBJ1-6; d_gene: .; abundance: many; v_gene: TRBV28; CDR3nt: TGTGCCAGCAGAAGCCGTGGGGACGGACGAGTTTCTTCACCCCTCCACTTT; CDR3aa: CASRSRGDGRVSSPLHF
j_gene: TRBJ2-5; d_gene: TRBD2; abundance: many; v_gene: TRBV7-2; CDR3nt: TGTGCCAGCAGTTACAACGCCATCGGGGGGTTGAAGACCCAGTACTTC; CDR3aa: CASSYNAIGGLKTQYF